This entry concerns a single TCR beta chain. Antigen: not known. CDR1 SGDLS and CDR2 YYNGEE come from the germline V gene. V dropped 0 bases and J dropped 6 bases, with 7 bases sitting between them. This CDR3 has 13 residues. Using immunoSEQ multiplex PCR, the repertoire was profiled, and TCRdb retains in-frame clones only, with some absent. Here the sample spans about 77,000 clones, about 93% being singletons. This sample was included in a study of OX40 agonist ivuxolimab in advanced cancers. As for the study in general: In this cohort, patients received ivuxolimab, an agonistic anti-OX40 (CD134) antibody. The group had a mean age of around 64 years, ranged from about 20 to 79, and was roughly 80% male. The study's findings and limits: At doses 0.1 to 3.0 mg/kg, CD4+ and CD8+ clones expanded.

Autoimmune disease history or systemic immunosuppression barred patients. The specimen comprised CD4+ or CD8+ T cells sorted from blood, sampled in a trial of the OX40 agonist ivuxolimab. The clonotype comes from an adult with an advanced solid tumor such as melanoma, head and neck, liver or kidney cancer. The chain recombines TRBV9 with TRBJ2-1; possible D gene TRBD1, 6 bases. DNA for the CDR3: TGTGCCAGCAGCGTAGACAGGGTCAATGAGCAGTTCTTC. Translating it yields CASSVDRVNEQFF. Drawing the rest from reference TRBV9 and TRBJ2-1, the complete variable domain is DSGVTQTPKHLITATGQRVTLRCSPRSGDLSVYWYQQSLDQGLQFLIQYYNGEERAKGNILERFSAQQFPDLHSELNLSSLELGDSALYFCASSVDRVNEQFFGPGTRLTVL.